Below, 19 T cell receptor beta chains from the same sample are listed, as sequenced in a study of CD8 T cells in Susac syndrome. With random hexamers, reverse transcription was performed on about 0.45 to 1 ug of RNA. A single record per CDR3 protein comes from TCRdb applying MiXCR to the immunoSEQ multiplex PCR reads. The sample has roughly 200,000 distinct CDR3 sequences; 90% to 95% are singletons. Source material: CD4+ T cells from PBMCs. The receptors here all came from a human donor in good health.

The chain uses TRBV19 and TRBJ1-5; unclear D gene. V dropped 7 bases and J dropped 3 bases, with 13 bases sitting between them. The CDR3 runs to 14 residues. Germline CDR1 reads LNHDA; CDR2 reads SQIVND (reference sequence). The chain's CDR3 is CASISRSPNQPQHF. CDR3 DNA: TGTGCCAGTATCTCCAGGAGTCCCAATCAGCCCCAGCATTTT.

The V call is TRBV7-2, the J call TRBJ2-7; maybe TRBD2 (6 bases). This CDR3 comprises 15 residues. Germline V gene lookup returns CDR1 SGHTA and CDR2 FQGNSA. The V end lost 5 bases, the J end lost 3 bases, and 17 bases lay between the germline ends. The CDR3 is CASSGSSGGGYEQYF. The DNA for the CDR3 is TGTGCCAGCAGCGGCAGCTCCGGGGGTGGCTACGAGCAGTACTTC. Full variable domain (rest looked up from reference TRBV7-2 and TRBJ2-7): GAGVSQSPSNKVTEKGKDVELRCDPISGHTALYWYRQSLGQGLEFLIYFQGNSAPDKSGLPSDRFSAERTGGSVSTLTIQRTQQEDSAVYLCASSGSSGGGYEQYFGPGTRLTVT.

The V call is TRBV7-2, the J call TRBJ2-4; tentatively, D is TRBD1 or TRBD2 (5 bases each). CDR1 and CDR2 (germline): SGHTA, FQGNSA. CDR3 size: 15 residues. V gave up 7 bases and J gave up 0 bases, with 13 bases separating them. In DNA, the CDR3 is TGTGCCAGCACCGCTGGGGGTTTAGCCAAAAACATTCAGTACTTC. Residues: CASTAGGLAKNIQYF.

The chain employs TRBV7-9 and TRBJ2-5; D possibly corresponds to TRBD1 (5 bases). The CDR3 sequence is 15 residues long. Between the trimmed V and J ends, which lost 1 base and 7 bases, there was a span of 16 bases. The germline V gene encodes CDR1 SEHNR and CDR2 FQNEAQ (reference sequence). This CDR3 reads CASSLVVGASGTQYF. The CDR3 nucleotides are TGTGCCAGCAGCTTAGTAGTAGGGGCCTCGGGGACCCAGTACTTC.

This clonotype has just a few counts. This rearrangement joins TRBV18 to TRBJ1-1, with D tentatively TRBD1 (5 bases). Germline V gene sequence: CDR1 KGHSH, CDR2 LQKENI. The length of the CDR3 is 14 residues. Trimming stripped 2 bases from V and 1 base from J, with 8 bases between. The CDR3 nucleotides read TGTGCCAGCTCACCATCGGGGGGGAACACTGAAGCTTTCTTT. Translated: CASSPSGGNTEAFF.

This clonotype was observed once. The chain combines TRBV29-1 with TRBJ1-2; D is undetermined. The CDR3 sequence is 13 residues long. Germline V gene lookup returns CDR1 SQVTM and CDR2 ANQGSEA. Trimming removed 7 bases from V and 4 bases from J, with 16 bases in between. CDR3 protein: CSAASGVGYGYTF. DNA for the CDR3: TGCAGCGCTGCTTCCGGGGTTGGCTATGGCTACACCTTC.

J is TRBJ1-1 and V is TRBV29-1; the D is unclear. Trimming removed 7 bases from V and 0 bases from J, with 9 bases in between. Germline V gene lookup returns CDR1 SQVTM and CDR2 ANQGSEA. The CDR3 covers 12 residues. CDR3 in DNA: TGCAGCGGATCACATCTGAACACTGAAGCTTTCTTT. Translation gives CSGSHLNTEAFF. Full variable domain (remainder filled in from reference TRBV29-1 and TRBJ1-1): SAVISQKPSRDICQRGTSLTIQCQVDSQVTMMFWYRQQPGQSLTLIATANQGSEATYESGFVIDKFPISRPNLTFSTLTVSNMSPEDSSIYLCSGSHLNTEAFFGQGTRLTVV.

This rearrangement joins TRBV7-9 to TRBJ1-2; D ambiguous. The V end was cut by 7 bases, the J end by 4 bases, with 19 bases between. Germline V CDR1 and CDR2: SEHNR, FQNEAQ (reference sequence). This CDR3 region has 15 residues. CDR3 amino acids: CASTSEGGWGYGYTF. The CDR3 DNA sequence: TGTGCCAGCACCTCGGAAGGTGGTTGGGGCTATGGCTACACCTTC.

J is TRBJ2-1 and V is TRBV12-3 or TRBV12-4, with 9 nucleotides matching TRBD2. The CDR3 spans 16 residues. V was pared by 3 bases and J by 4 bases, with 7 bases of the junction left unmatched. The CDR3 sequence is CASSFRLTSGYNEQFF. CDR3 DNA: TGTGCCAGCAGTTTTAGGTTGACTAGCGGTTACAATGAGCAGTTCTTC.

The CDR3 region is CSASGLAALSSTDTQYF. The CDR3 DNA sequence: TGCAGTGCTAGTGGACTAGCGGCGTTAAGTAGCACAGATACGCAGTATTTT. The genes are TRBV20-1 and TRBJ2-3; 10 nucleotides match TRBD2. Germline V lookup: CDR1 DFQATT, CDR2 SNEGSKA (reference sequence). Germline trimming cut 3 bases from V and 0 bases from J; bases unmatched to any gene: 9. The CDR3 is 17 residues long.

The gene calls are TRBV7-2 and TRBJ1-2; D is possibly TRBD1 (6 bases). The CDR3 runs to 13 residues. Trimming took off 8 bases at V and 7 bases at J, with 17 bases between the two ends. From germline, CDR1 is SGHTA and CDR2 FQGNSA. CDR3 sequence (DNA): TGTGCCAGCTCAAAAGACAGGACGTTTGGCTACACCTTC. Its translation is CASSKDRTFGYTF. The full variable domain, its missing parts supplied by reference TRBV7-2 and TRBJ1-2, is GAGVSQSPSNKVTEKGKDVELRCDPISGHTALYWYRQSLGQGLEFLIYFQGNSAPDKSGLPSDRFSAERTGGSVSTLTIQRTQQEDSAVYLCASSKDRTFGYTFGSGTRLTVV.

The chain carries TRBV4-1 and TRBJ1-1; D perhaps matches TRBD1 (5 bases). The CDR3 extends over 15 amino acids. V was pared by 0 bases and J by 5 bases, with 13 bases between. Germline CDR1 MGHRA, CDR2 YSYEKL. The CDR3 protein is CASSQEIIGETEAFF. CDR3 coding DNA: TGCGCCAGCAGCCAAGAAATCATAGGGGAGACTGAAGCTTTCTTT.

The chain has TRBV28 and TRBJ2-7; D perhaps matches TRBD2 (5 bases). This CDR3 is built from 13 residues. V was clipped by 3 bases and J by 3 bases, with 9 bases between them. Germline V gene data show CDR1 as MDHEN and CDR2 as SYDVKM. The CDR3 coding sequence is TGTGCCAGCAGTTTTTATAGCGTCTACGAGCAGTACGTC. This codes for CASSFYSVYEQYV.

The rearrangement joins TRBV14 to TRBJ1-1, with D unclear. Germline CDR1 reads SGHDN; CDR2 reads FVKESK. V dropped 3 bases and J dropped 4 bases, with 12 bases sitting between them. The CDR3 contains 14 residues. This CDR3 reads CASSHRGIGTEAFF. Written as DNA, the CDR3 is TGTGCCAGCAGCCATCGAGGAATCGGCACTGAAGCTTTCTTT.

The chain has TRBV19 and TRBJ1-1; no firm D call. The CDR3 extends over 13 amino acids. The ends were cut back, 5 bases at V and 5 bases at J, with 12 bases in the middle. Germline values: CDR1 LNHDA, CDR2 SQIVND (reference sequence). The CDR3 spells CASSPLSRTEAFF. CDR3 nucleotide sequence: TGTGCCAGTAGTCCCCTGAGCAGGACTGAAGCTTTCTTT.

The CDR3 protein is CSSSWTGTEAFF. In nucleotides, the CDR3 is TGCAGCTCATCTTGGACAGGGACTGAAGCTTTCTTT. This rearrangement joins TRBV29-1 to TRBJ1-1; 8 nucleotides agree with TRBD1. V lost 8 bases to trimming and J lost 5 bases; unmatched junction nucleotides: 7. Germline CDR1 and CDR2: SQVTM and ANQGSEA. The CDR3 is 12 residues long.

This clonotype was counted a single time. The J gene is TRBJ1-6, the V gene TRBV27; TRBD1 might be the D (5 bases). In germline, CDR1 is MNHEY, CDR2 SMNVEV (reference sequence). V lost 1 base, J lost 6 bases, and 13 bases lay in between. The CDR3 is made up of 16 amino acids. CDR3 nucleotides: TGTGCCAGCAGTTTATGGGTTGCAGGGCTTAATTCACCCCTCCACTTT. This translates into CASSLWVAGLNSPLHF.

This clonotype has only a few counts. The V call is TRBV14, the J call TRBJ1-3; TRBD1 might be the D (5 bases). CDR1 and CDR2 from the germline V gene are SGHDN and FVKESK. CDR3 length: 15 residues. Trimming cost V 3 bases and J 0 bases, with 9 bases left between them. The CDR3 nucleotides read TGTGCCAGCAGCCATCGGGGGAGCTCTGGAAACACCATATATTTT. It yields the protein CASSHRGSSGNTIYF.

The chain employs TRBV5-4 and TRBJ2-2; D not resolved. V was pared by 7 bases and J by 6 bases, with 10 bases between. Looked up from germline, CDR1 is SGHNT and CDR2 is YYREEE (reference sequence). The CDR3 has 12 amino acids. The CDR3 nucleotides are TGTGCCAGCGGACGAGATCCCGGGGAGCTGTTTTTT. Its translation: CASGRDPGELFF.